A selection of T cell receptor beta chains follows, all from one sample in a study of chemoradiotherapy in HPV16-positive cancers. Some clones are missing from TCRdb's copy, which holds only in-frame ones; the method was immunoSEQ multiplex PCR. The sample carries about 2,200 clones, around 84% recorded once. The sequenced sample was tumor tissue, obtained from a patient who underwent chemoradiotherapy. All receptors come from a human donor with HPV-associated anogenital cancer. Both conserved end residues are part of each CDR3. Each record gives: CDR3 DNA, CDR3 protein, V gene, D gene, clone size, J gene. The D gene is left open where the match is weak. Size values are once, few and many counts, or a class for expanded clones, and some rows have none.

TGCGCCAGCAGCTTGGCGACAGGGACCTCTGGAAACACCATATATTTT,CASSLATGTSGNTIYF,TRBV5-1,TRBD1,NA,TRBJ1-3
TGTGCCAGCAGTTTACCCGCGGGCAGGTCCCAGGAGACCCAGTACTTC,CASSLPAGRSQETQYF,TRBV28,NA,NA,TRBJ2-5
TGTGCCAGCAGTGTCCAGTCCCCCGAGCAGTACTTC,CASSVQSPEQYF,TRBV2,NA,few,TRBJ2-7
TGTGCCAGCACCCAAAGGAACACTGAAGCTTTCTTT,CASTQRNTEAFF,TRBV6-1,NA,NA,TRBJ1-1
TGTGCCAGCTCACCAGGCAGTTGGGGAGGTGAACTGTTTTTT,CASSPGSWGGELFF,TRBV18,NA,NA,TRBJ1-4
TGTGCCATCCAGTGGGGGGGTCGCACAGATACGCAGTATTTT,CAIQWGGRTDTQYF,TRBV10-3,TRBD2,NA,TRBJ2-3
TGTGCCAGCAGTTTAGTGGGGGCCGGCTCCGGGGAGCTGTTTTTT,CASSLVGAGSGELFF,TRBV6-1,NA,NA,TRBJ2-2
TGTGCCAGCAGCTTGGGCGCCGATGGCTACACCTTC,CASSLGADGYTF,TRBV5-6,NA,few,TRBJ1-2
TGTGCCAGCAGTTACTCCAGGGGTAGCTATGGCTACACCTTC,CASSYSRGSYGYTF,TRBV6-5,NA,NA,TRBJ1-2
TGTGCCAGTAGTCTACAGGGTCGGGGGGATACGCAGTATTTT,CASSLQGRGDTQYF,TRBV19,NA,few,TRBJ2-3
TGTGCCAGCAGCTTATGGGGAAATATTTACGAGCAGTACTTC,CASSLWGNIYEQYF,TRBV5-8,NA,NA,TRBJ2-7
TGTGCCAGCAGCTTAGGGGGACTACAGGCAGATACGCAGTATTTT,CASSLGGLQADTQYF,TRBV7-3,TRBD2,NA,TRBJ2-3
TGTGCCAGCAGCCCGGGATGGGGGGCCAACGTCCTGACTTTC,CASSPGWGANVLTF,TRBV11-1,NA,NA,TRBJ2-6
TGTGCCAGCAGTGCGAACCCCGGGGTTGGGGATACGCAGTATTTT,CASSANPGVGDTQYF,TRBV28,NA,once,TRBJ2-3
TGTGCCAGCAGCCGGAGGGGGGGGGCCAGAGGAGTGACAGATACGCAGTATTTT,CASSRRGGARGVTDTQYF,TRBV7-2,NA,NA,TRBJ2-3
TGCAGCGGTTTTGGTTGGGAGACCCAGTACTTC,CSGFGWETQYF,TRBV29-1,NA,NA,TRBJ2-5
TGTGCCAGCAGCTGGGACAGGGGGCGAGAGACCCAGTACTTC,CASSWDRGRETQYF,TRBV5-5,TRBD1,NA,TRBJ2-5
TGCAGTGCAACCTCCCTCTCGCAGTATTTT,CSATSLSQYF,TRBV20-1,NA,NA,TRBJ2-3
TGTGCCAGCAGCATGGCGGAGACCCGTTTTAACTATGGCTACACCTTC,CASSMAETRFNYGYTF,TRBV5-6,NA,few,TRBJ1-2
TGTGCCAGCAGTTATGCAGAGAACACTGAAGCTTTCTTT,CASSYAENTEAFF,TRBV6-5,NA,NA,TRBJ1-1
TGTGCCAGCAGTTCCCCCCCCGCAGATACGCAGTATTTT,CASSSPPADTQYF,TRBV28,NA,NA,TRBJ2-3
TGTGCCAGCAGCCAAGTGGGAGACAATGAGCAGTTCTTC,CASSQVGDNEQFF,TRBV4-2,NA,NA,TRBJ2-1
TGTGCCAGCAGCTTGGACGGCTATGGCTACACCTTC,CASSLDGYGYTF,TRBV5-4,NA,NA,TRBJ1-2
TGTGCCAGTAGTAGGAATAGACAGGGTGTCGACGAGCAGTACTTC,CASSRNRQGVDEQYF,TRBV19,TRBD1,NA,TRBJ2-7
TGTGCCAGCAGCCAACTCCGCAATCAGCCCCAGCATTTT,CASSQLRNQPQHF,TRBV4-2,NA,NA,TRBJ1-5
TGTGCCAGCACGGGAGCAGCCGGGGCCAACGTCCTGACTTTC,CASTGAAGANVLTF,TRBV2,NA,once,TRBJ2-6
TGTGCCAGCAGCTTGAAGAGCTCTGGAAACACCATATATTTT,CASSLKSSGNTIYF,TRBV5-4,NA,NA,TRBJ1-3
TGTGCCAGCAGCTTACAAAGGTACGAGCAGTACTTC,CASSLQRYEQYF,TRBV7-2,NA,NA,TRBJ2-7
TGTGCCAGCAGCTTACGGGCAGGACAAAACTATGGCTACACCTTC,CASSLRAGQNYGYTF,TRBV5-5,NA,NA,TRBJ1-2
TGTGCCAGTAGCATGGACCTCAGGGAAATCGGGGAGCTGTTTTTT,CASSMDLREIGELFF,TRBV19,NA,NA,TRBJ2-2
TGCGCCAGCAGCGTATCCGGGACAGGCTCCTCCGAGCAGTACTTC,CASSVSGTGSSEQYF,TRBV5-1,TRBD1,few,TRBJ2-7
TGTGCCAGCAGGCTTGGAAACACCATATATTTT,CASRLGNTIYF,TRBV6-1,NA,NA,TRBJ1-3
TGTGCCAGCAGCTTAGGTCTCGGTCAGCCCCAGCATTTT,CASSLGLGQPQHF,TRBV7-6,NA,NA,TRBJ1-5
TGTGCCAGCAGTCCCTACTCGGGACCAATCCAAGAGACCCAGTACTTC,CASSPYSGPIQETQYF,TRBV9,NA,NA,TRBJ2-5
TGTGCCAGCAGCATTGCCTTGAACACTGAAGCTTTCTTT,CASSIALNTEAFF,TRBV14,NA,NA,TRBJ1-1
TGTGCCAGCACCAGTGCAGATACGCAGTATTTT,CASTSADTQYF,TRBV11-3,NA,NA,TRBJ2-3
TGTGCCAGCAGCTCGCCACAGGGGGCCTACACTGAAGCTTTCTTT,CASSSPQGAYTEAFF,TRBV5-5,TRBD1,few,TRBJ1-1
TGTGCCAGCAGTAGGGGGGCGGGACAGGGGGTCGACGAGCAGTACTTC,CASSRGAGQGVDEQYF,TRBV6-6,TRBD1,NA,TRBJ2-7
TGTGCCTGGCTCCGTCCTGGGGCGACTAGCACAGATACGCAGTATTTT,CAWLRPGATSTDTQYF,TRBV30,NA,NA,TRBJ2-3
TGTGCCAGCAGCCCTGGGACTATCGGCTACGAGCAGTACTTC,CASSPGTIGYEQYF,TRBV11-2,TRBD2,NA,TRBJ2-7
TGTGCCAGCAGTTACGACGGGAGAGCGAACACCGGGGAGCTGTTTTTT,CASSYDGRANTGELFF,TRBV6-5,NA,NA,TRBJ2-2
TGTGCCAGCAGCGCCGGACAGGGGGGGGAGAACACTGAAGCTTTCTTT,CASSAGQGGENTEAFF,TRBV5-7,TRBD1,NA,TRBJ1-1
TGCGCCAGCAGCCCAACGGGTGATCAGCCCCAGCATTTT,CASSPTGDQPQHF,TRBV10-1,NA,NA,TRBJ1-5
TGTGCCAGCAGCCGTAGCGGTCCCTACAATGAGCAGTTCTTC,CASSRSGPYNEQFF,TRBV7-6,NA,once,TRBJ2-1
TGTGCCAGCAGCTTCGGGTGGGAGAGGAATGAGCAGTTCTTC,CASSFGWERNEQFF,TRBV5-5,NA,NA,TRBJ2-1
TGTGCCAGCAGCTTAGAAGGAGGGGCTGGGGCCAACGTCCTGACTTTC,CASSLEGGAGANVLTF,TRBV11-2,NA,NA,TRBJ2-6
TGTGCCTGGAGCGAGACAGACTATCAGCCCCAGCATTTT,CAWSETDYQPQHF,TRBV30,NA,NA,TRBJ1-5
TGCGCCAGCAGTGAGTCGGGGGCAGGGAAAGCCGGGGAGCTGTTTTTT,CASSESGAGKAGELFF,TRBV10-1,NA,NA,TRBJ2-2
TGTGCCATCAGTCCCGGGTCTAAGGGAAATGAGCAGTTCTTC,CAISPGSKGNEQFF,TRBV10-3,NA,NA,TRBJ2-1
TGCAGCGTTGACCGTGGGGCTGCGAACACTGAAGCTTTCTTT,CSVDRGAANTEAFF,TRBV29-1,NA,NA,TRBJ1-1